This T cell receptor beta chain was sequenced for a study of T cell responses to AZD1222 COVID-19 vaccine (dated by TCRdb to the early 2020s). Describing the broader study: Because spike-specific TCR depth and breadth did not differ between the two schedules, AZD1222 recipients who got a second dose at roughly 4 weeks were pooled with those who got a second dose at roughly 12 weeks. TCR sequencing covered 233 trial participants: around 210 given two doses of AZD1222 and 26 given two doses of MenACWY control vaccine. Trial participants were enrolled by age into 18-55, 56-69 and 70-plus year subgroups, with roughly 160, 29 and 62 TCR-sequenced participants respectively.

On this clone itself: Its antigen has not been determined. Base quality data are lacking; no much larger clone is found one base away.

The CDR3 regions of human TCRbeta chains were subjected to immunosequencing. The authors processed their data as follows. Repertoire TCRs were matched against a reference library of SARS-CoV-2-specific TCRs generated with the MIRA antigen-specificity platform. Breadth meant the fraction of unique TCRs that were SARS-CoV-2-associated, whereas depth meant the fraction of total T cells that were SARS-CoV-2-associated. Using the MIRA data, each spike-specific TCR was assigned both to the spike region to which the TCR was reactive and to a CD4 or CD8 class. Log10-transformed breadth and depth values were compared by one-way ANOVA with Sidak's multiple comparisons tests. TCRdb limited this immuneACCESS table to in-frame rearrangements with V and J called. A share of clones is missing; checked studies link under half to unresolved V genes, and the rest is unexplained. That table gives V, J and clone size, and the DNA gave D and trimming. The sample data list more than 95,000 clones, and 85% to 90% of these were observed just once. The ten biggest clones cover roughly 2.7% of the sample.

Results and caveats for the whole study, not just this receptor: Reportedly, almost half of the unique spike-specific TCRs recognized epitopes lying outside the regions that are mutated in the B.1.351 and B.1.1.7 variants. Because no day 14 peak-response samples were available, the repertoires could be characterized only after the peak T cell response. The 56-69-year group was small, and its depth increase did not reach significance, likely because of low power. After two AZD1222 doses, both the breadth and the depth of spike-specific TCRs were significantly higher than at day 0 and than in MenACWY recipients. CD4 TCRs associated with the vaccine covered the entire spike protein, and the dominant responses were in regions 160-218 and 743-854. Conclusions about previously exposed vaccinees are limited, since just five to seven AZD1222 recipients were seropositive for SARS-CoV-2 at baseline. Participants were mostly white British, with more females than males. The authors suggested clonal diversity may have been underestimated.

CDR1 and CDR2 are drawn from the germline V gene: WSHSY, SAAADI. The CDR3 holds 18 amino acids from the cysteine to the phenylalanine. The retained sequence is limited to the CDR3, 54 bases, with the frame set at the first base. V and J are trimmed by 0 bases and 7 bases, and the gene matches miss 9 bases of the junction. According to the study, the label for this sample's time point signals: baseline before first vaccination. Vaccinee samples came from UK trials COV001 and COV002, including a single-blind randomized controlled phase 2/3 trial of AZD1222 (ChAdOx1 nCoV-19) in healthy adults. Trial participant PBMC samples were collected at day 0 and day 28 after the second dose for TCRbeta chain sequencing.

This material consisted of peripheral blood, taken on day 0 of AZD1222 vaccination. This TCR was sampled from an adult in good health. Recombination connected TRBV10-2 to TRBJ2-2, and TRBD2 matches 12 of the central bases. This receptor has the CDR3 CASSESTASGRAHGELFF. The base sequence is TGCGCCAGCAGTGAGTCCACGGCTAGCGGGAGGGCCCACGGGGAGCTGTTTTTT.